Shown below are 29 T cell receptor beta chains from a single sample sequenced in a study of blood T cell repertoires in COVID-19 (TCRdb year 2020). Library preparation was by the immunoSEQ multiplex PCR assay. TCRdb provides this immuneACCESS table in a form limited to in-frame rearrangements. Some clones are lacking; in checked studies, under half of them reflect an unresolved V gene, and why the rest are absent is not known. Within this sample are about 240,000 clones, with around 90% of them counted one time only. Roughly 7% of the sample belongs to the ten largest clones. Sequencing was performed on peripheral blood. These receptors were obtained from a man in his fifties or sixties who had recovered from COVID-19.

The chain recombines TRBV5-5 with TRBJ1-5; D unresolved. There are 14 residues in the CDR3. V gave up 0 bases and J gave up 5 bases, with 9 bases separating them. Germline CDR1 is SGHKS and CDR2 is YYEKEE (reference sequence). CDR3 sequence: CASSLELGDQPQHF. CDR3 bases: TGTGCCAGCAGCTTGGAGTTGGGCGATCAGCCCCAGCATTTT.

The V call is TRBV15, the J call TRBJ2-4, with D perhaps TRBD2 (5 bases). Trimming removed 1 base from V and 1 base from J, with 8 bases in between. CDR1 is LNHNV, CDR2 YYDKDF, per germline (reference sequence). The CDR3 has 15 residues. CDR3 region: CATSRGGSAKNIQYF. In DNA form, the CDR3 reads TGTGCCACCAGCAGAGGAGGGTCCGCCAAAAACATTCAGTACTTC.

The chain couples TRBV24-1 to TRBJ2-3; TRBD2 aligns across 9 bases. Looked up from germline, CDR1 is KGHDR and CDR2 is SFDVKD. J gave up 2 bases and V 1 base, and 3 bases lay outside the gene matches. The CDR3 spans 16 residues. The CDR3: CATSDLAGGDTDTQYF. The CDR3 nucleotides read TGTGCCACCAGTGATTTAGCGGGGGGCGACACAGATACGCAGTATTTT.

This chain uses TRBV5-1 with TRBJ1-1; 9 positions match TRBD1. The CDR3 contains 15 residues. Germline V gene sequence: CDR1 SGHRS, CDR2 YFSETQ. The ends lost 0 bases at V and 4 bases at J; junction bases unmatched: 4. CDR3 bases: TGCGCCAGCAGCTTGGCCGGGACAGGGACCACTGAAGCTTTCTTT. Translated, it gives CASSLAGTGTTEAFF.

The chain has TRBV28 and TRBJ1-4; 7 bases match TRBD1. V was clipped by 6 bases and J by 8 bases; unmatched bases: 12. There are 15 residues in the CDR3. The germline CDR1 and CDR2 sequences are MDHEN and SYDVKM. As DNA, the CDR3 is TGTGCCAGCAGCCCAAGCCCCGGGACAGTCGAAAAACTGTTTTTT. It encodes CASSPSPGTVEKLFF.

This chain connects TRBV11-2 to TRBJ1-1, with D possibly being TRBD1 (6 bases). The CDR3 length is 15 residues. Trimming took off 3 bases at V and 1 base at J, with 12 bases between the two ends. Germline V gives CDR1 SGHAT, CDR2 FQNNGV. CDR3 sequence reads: CASSLRGPSNTEAFF. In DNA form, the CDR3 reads TGTGCCAGCAGCTTGCGGGGGCCCTCGAACACTGAAGCTTTCTTT.

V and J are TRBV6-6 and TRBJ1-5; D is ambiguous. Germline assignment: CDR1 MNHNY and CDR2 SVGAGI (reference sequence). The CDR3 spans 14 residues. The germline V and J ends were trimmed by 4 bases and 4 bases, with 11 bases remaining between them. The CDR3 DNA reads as TGTGCCAGCAGTTCCCCCAGAGGAAATCAGCCCCAGCATTTT. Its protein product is CASSSPRGNQPQHF.

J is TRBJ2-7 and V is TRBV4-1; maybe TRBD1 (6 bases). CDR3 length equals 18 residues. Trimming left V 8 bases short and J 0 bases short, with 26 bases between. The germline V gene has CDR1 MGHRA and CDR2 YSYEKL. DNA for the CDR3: TGCGCCAGCCTACCCAAGTCTGGGACACAATATCACTCCTACGAGCAGTACTTC. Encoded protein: CASLPKSGTQYHSYEQYF.

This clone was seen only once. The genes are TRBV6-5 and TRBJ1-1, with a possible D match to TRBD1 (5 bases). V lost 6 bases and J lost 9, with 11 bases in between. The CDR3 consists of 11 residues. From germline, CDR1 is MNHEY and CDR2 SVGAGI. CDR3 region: CASRKTDKAFF. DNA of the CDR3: TGTGCCAGCAGAAAGACAGATAAAGCTTTCTTT.

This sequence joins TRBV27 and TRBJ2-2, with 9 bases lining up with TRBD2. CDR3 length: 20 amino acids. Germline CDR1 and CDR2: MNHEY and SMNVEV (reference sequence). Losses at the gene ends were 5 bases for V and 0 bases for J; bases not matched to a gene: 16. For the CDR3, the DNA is TGTGCCAGCAGTAAAGAAGCGGGGGGATCCCGGGGTACGAACACCGGGGAGCTGTTTTTT. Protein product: CASSKEAGGSRGTNTGELFF.

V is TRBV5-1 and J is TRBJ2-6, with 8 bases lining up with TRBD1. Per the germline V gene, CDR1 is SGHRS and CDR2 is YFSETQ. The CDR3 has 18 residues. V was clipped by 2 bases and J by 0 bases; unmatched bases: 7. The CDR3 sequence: CASSFSGTGYSGANVLTF. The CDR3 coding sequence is TGCGCCAGCAGCTTTTCCGGGACAGGTTACTCTGGGGCCAACGTCCTGACTTTC.

The CDR3 nucleotides are TGTGCCAGCAGTGGGTCGGCGGGGGATTTGTATGGCTACACCTTC. Translation gives CASSGSAGDLYGYTF. The gene calls are TRBV5-6 and TRBJ1-2, with TRBD1 as a possible D gene (5 bases). The germline V gene has CDR1 SGHDT and CDR2 YYEEEE. The CDR3 runs to 15 residues. V dropped 5 bases and J dropped 5 bases, with 19 bases sitting between them.

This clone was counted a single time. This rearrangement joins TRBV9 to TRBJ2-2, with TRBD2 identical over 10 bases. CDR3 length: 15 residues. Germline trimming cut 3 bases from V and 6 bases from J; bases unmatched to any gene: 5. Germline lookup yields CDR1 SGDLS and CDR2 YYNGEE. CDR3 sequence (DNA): TGTGCCAGCAGCGCCAAAGGGACTAGCGCCGGGGAGCTGTTTTTT. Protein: CASSAKGTSAGELFF.

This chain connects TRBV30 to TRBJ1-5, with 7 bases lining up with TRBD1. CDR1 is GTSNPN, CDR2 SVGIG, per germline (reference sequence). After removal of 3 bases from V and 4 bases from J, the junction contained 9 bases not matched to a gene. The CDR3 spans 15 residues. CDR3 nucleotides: TGTGCCTGGAGCCCCCGACAGGGTTGGAATCAGCCCCAGCATTTT. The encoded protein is CAWSPRQGWNQPQHF.

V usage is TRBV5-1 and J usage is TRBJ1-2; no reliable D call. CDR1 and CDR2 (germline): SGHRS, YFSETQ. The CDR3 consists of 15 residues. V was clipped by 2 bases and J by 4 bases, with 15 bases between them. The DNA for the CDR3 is TGCGCCAGCAGCTTTTACCTCCGTGACTTCTATGGCTACACCTTC. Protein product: CASSFYLRDFYGYTF.

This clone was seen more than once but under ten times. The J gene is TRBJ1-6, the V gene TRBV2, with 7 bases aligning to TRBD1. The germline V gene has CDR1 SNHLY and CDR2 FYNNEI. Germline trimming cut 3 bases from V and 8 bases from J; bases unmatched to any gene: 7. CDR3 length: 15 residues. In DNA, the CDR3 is TGTGCCAGCAGTGAGAGACAGGGAGGCGATTCACCCCTCCACTTT. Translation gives CASSERQGGDSPLHF.

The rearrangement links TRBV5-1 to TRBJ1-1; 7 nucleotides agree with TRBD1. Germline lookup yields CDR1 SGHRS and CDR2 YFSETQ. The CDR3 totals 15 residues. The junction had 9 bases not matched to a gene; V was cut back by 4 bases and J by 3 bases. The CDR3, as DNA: TGCGCCAGCAGCGGGCACCGGGACAGCTACACTGAAGCTTTCTTT. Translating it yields CASSGHRDSYTEAFF.

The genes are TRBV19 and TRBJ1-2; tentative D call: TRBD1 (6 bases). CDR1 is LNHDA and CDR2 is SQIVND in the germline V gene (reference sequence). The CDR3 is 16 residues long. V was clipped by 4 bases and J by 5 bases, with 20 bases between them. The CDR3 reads CASSKTGQAAIYGYTF. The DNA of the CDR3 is TGTGCCAGTAGTAAGACAGGACAAGCAGCTATATATGGCTACACCTTC.

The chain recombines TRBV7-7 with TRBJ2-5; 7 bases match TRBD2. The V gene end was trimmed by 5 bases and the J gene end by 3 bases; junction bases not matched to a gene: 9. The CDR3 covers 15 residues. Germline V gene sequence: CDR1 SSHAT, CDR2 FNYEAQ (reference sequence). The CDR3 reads CASSPREGWEETQYF. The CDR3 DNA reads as TGTGCCAGCAGCCCCAGGGAGGGATGGGAAGAGACCCAGTACTTC.

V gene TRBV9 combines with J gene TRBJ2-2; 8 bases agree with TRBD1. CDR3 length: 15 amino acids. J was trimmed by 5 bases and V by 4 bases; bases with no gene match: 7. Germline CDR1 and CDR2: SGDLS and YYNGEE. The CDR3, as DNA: TGTGCCAGCAGCCCCCAGACAGGGGAGACCGGGGAGCTGTTTTTT. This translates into CASSPQTGETGELFF.

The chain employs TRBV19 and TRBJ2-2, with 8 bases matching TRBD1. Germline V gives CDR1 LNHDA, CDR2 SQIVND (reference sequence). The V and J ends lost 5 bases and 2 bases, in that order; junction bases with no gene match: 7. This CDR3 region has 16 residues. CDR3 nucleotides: TGTGCCAGTAGTGCCGACAGGGGATTTAACACCGGGGAGCTGTTTTTT. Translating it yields CASSADRGFNTGELFF.

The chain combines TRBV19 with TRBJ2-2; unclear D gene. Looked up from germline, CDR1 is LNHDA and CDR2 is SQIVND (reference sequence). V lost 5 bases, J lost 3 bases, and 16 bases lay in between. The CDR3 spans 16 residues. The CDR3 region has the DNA TGTGCCAGTAGTCAGGTCACAGCACCCCACACCGGGGAGCTGTTTTTT. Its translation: CASSQVTAPHTGELFF. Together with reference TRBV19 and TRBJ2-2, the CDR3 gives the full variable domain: DGGITQSPKYLFRKEGQNVTLSCEQNLNHDAMYWYRQDPGQGLRLIYYSQIVNDFQKGDIAEGYSVSREKKESFPLTVTSAQKNPTAFYLCASSQVTAPHTGELFFGEGSRLTVL.

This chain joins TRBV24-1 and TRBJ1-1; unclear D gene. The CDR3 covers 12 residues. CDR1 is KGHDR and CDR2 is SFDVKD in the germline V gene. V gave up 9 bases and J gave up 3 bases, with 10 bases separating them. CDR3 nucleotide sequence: TGTGCCACCCTGTATAGTGACACTGAAGCTTTCTTT. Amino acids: CATLYSDTEAFF.

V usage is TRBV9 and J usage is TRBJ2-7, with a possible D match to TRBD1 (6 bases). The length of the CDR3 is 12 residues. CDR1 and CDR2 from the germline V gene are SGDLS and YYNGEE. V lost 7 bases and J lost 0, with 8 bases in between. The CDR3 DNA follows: TGTGCCAGCGGACAGAACTCCTACGAGCAGTACTTC. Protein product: CASGQNSYEQYF.

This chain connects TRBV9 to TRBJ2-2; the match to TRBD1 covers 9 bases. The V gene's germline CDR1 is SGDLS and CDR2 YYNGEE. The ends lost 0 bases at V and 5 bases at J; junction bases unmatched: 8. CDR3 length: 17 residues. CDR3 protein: CASSVVGGQGGTGELFF. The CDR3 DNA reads TGTGCCAGCAGCGTAGTTGGGGGACAGGGAGGAACCGGGGAGCTGTTTTTT.

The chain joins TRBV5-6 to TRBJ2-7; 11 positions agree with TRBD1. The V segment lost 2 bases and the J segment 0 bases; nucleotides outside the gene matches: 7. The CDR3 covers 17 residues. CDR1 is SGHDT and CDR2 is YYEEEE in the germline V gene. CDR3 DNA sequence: TGTGCCAGCAGCTTTGGGACAGGGGGACCTAGCTCCTACGAGCAGTACGTC. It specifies CASSFGTGGPSSYEQYV.

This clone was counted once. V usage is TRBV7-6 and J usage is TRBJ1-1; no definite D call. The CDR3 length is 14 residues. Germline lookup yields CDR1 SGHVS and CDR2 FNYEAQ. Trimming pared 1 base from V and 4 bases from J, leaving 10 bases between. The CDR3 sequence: CASSLDEGTTEAFF. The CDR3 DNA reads TGTGCCAGCAGCTTAGATGAGGGTACCACTGAAGCTTTCTTT.

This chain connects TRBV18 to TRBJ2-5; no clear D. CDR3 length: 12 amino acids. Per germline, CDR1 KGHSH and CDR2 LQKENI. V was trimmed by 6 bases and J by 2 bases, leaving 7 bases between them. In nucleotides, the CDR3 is TGTGCCAGCTCGAGCAAGCAAGAGACCCAGTACTTC. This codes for CASSSKQETQYF.

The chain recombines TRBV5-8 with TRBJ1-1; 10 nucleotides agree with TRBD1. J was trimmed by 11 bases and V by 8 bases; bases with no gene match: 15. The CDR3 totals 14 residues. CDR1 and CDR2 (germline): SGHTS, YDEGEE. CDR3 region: CASYWDRGAVGAFF. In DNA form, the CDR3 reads TGTGCCAGTTACTGGGACAGGGGAGCGGTGGGGGCTTTCTTT.